These T cell receptor beta chains were read from a single sample in a study of T cell responses to AZD1222 COVID-19 vaccine. Using immunoSEQ multiplex PCR, the repertoire was profiled, and TCRdb retains in-frame clones only, with some absent. The sample shows some 150,000 clones, more than 90% of them seen only once. Material: peripheral blood, obtained on day 0 of AZD1222 vaccination. The receptors come from an adult in good health. Both conserved end residues are part of each CDR3. The order of the fields is J gene, clone size, D gene, V gene, CDR3 DNA, CDR3 protein. A D gene is named only where the DNA matches it firmly. Size is omitted from some rows. Given values are once, few, many or a class for expanded clones.

>TRBJ1-3|-|-|TRBV7-9
TGTGCCAGCAGCCTGCGGTGGGGGATAGGGGGAAACACCATATATTTT
CASSLRWGIGGNTIYF
>TRBJ1-1|-|TRBD1|TRBV28
TGTGCCAGCAGTCCTCCTGACAGGGGTAGTTTGGCTGAAGCTTTCTTT
CASSPPDRGSLAEAFF
>TRBJ1-2|-|TRBD1|TRBV6-5
TGTGCCAGCAGTTCGCGACAGGGGGCTAATCGCTCATTC
CASSSRQGANRSF
>TRBJ2-5|-|-|TRBV5-1
TGCGCCAGCAGCCGAACGGGGGACTTCCAAGAGACCCAGTACTTC
CASSRTGDFQETQYF
>TRBJ2-7|once|TRBD1|TRBV6-5
TGTGCCAGCAGGCCGGGACAGGGTACGGACGAGCAGTACTTC
CASRPGQGTDEQYF
>TRBJ1-1|-|-|TRBV2
TGTGCCAGCAGAGCCAGCACTGAAGCTTTCTTT
CASRASTEAFF
>TRBJ2-4|-|TRBD1|TRBV11-3
TGTGCCAGCAGCCCAGGGGGAACCAAAAACATTCAGTACTTC
CASSPGGTKNIQYF
>TRBJ2-5|-|TRBD2|TRBV7-2
TGTGCCAGCAGCCCCTCTAGCGGGGGGTTCCAAGAGACCCAGTACTTC
CASSPSSGGFQETQYF
>TRBJ1-5|-|-|TRBV28
TGTGCCAGCAGGGTGGGGGGCTTTCAGCCCCAGCATTTT
CASRVGGFQPQHF
>TRBJ2-7|-|TRBD1|TRBV7-9
TGTGCCAGCAGCTTTTTTGGGACAGGGTTCGTCGAGCAGTACTTC
CASSFFGTGFVEQYF
>TRBJ2-1|-|TRBD2|TRBV28
TGTGCCAGCAGTCCGGGGGGTTCCCACAATGAGCAGTTCTTC
CASSPGGSHNEQFF
>TRBJ2-5|-|-|TRBV6-2/TRBV6-3
TGTGCCAGCAGTTACAGGAGACGGCAAGAGACCCAGTACTTC
CASSYRRRQETQYF
>TRBJ2-1|-|-|TRBV3-1/TRBV3-2
TGTGCCAGCAGCCAAGCGGGCGCTCAATACAATGAGCAGTTCTTC
CASSQAGAQYNEQFF
>TRBJ1-5|-|-|TRBV9
TGTGCCAGCAGCGTAGGAGCAGACAATCAGCCCCAGCATTTT
CASSVGADNQPQHF
>TRBJ2-7|-|TRBD2|TRBV10-3
TGTGCCATCAGGGGTTCTAGCGGGACTTCCTACGAGCAGTACTTC
CAIRGSSGTSYEQYF
>TRBJ1-1|-|-|TRBV29-1
TGCAGCGTTGGGGCCCAGGGTTCGGGCACTGAAGCTTTCTTT
CSVGAQGSGTEAFF
>TRBJ2-1|-|-|TRBV11-2
TGTGCCAGCAGTCCAACTAGTTACAATGAGCAGTTCTTC
CASSPTSYNEQFF
>TRBJ2-1|-|TRBD2|TRBV20-1
TGCAGTGCTGGAAGCGGGGGGAAGCAGTTCTTC
CSAGSGGKQFF
>TRBJ2-7|once|-|TRBV27
TGTGCCAGCAGTTCCCTAAACTACGAGCAGTACTTC
CASSSLNYEQYF
>TRBJ2-1|-|TRBD2|TRBV11-2
TGTGCCAGCAGCTTAGTCGAGTGGCGGGAGAGGGGTAATGAGCAGTTCTTC
CASSLVEWRERGNEQFF
>TRBJ2-3|-|TRBD1|TRBV24-1
TGTGCCACCAGTGATCTGCCGGGACAGGGATATATTGGGACAGATACGCAGTATTTT
CATSDLPGQGYIGTDTQYF
>TRBJ1-6|-|-|TRBV28
TGTGCCAGCCGCCTCGGGGGGGGCGCCGGGAATTCACCCCTCCACTTT
CASRLGGGAGNSPLHF
>TRBJ1-1|-|-|TRBV7-9
TGTGCCAGCAGCCCGAGGACAGCCATGAACACTGAAGCTTTCTTT
CASSPRTAMNTEAFF
>TRBJ1-2|once|-|TRBV6-5
TGTGCCAGCAGTTACGAGGGACCTAACTATGGCTACACCTTC
CASSYEGPNYGYTF